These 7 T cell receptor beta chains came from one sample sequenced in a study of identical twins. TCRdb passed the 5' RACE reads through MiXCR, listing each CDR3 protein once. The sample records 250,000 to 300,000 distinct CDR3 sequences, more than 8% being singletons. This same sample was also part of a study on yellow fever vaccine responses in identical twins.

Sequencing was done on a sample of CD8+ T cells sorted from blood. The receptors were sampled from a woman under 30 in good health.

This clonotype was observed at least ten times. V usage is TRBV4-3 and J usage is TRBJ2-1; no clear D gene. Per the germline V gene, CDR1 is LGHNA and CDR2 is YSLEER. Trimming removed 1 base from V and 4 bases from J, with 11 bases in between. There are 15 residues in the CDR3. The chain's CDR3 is CASSQGRASYNEQFF. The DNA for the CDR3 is TGCGCCAGCAGCCAAGGAAGGGCCTCGTACAATGAGCAGTTCTTC.

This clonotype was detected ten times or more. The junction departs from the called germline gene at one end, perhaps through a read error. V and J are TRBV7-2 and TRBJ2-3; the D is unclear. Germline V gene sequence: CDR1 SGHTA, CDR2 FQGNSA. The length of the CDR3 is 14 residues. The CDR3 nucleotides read TGTGCCAGCAGCTTGGATTTAATAACCCCAGCGCGTGATTTT. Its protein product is CASSLDLITPARDF.

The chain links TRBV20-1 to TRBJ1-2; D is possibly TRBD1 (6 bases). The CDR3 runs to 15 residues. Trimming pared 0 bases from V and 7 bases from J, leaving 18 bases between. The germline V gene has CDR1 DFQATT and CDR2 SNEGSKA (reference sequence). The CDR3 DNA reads TGCAGTGCTAGAGATCCCCTCACAGGGCCTCTTGGCTACACCTTC. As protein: CSARDPLTGPLGYTF.

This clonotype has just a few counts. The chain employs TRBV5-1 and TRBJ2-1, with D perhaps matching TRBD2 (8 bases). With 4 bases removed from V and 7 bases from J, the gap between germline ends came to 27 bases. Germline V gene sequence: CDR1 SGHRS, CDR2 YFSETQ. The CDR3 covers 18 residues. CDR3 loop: CASSGVAGGLVPPNEQFF. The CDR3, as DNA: TGCGCCAGCAGCGGGGTCGCAGGGGGACTAGTTCCCCCTAATGAGCAGTTCTTC.

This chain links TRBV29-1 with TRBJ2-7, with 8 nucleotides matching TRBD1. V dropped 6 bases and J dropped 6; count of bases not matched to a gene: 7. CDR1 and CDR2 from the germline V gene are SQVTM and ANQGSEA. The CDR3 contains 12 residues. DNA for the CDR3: TGCAGCGTCCTGGACAGGGAAGGCGAGCAGTACTTC. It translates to CSVLDREGEQYF.

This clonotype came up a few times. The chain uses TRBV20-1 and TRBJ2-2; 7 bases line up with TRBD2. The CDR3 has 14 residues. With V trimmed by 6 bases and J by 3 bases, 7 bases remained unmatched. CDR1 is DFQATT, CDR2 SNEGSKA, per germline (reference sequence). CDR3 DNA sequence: TGCAGTGCCCCAGGGACTATGTACACCGGGGAGCTGTTTTTT. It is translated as CSAPGTMYTGELFF.

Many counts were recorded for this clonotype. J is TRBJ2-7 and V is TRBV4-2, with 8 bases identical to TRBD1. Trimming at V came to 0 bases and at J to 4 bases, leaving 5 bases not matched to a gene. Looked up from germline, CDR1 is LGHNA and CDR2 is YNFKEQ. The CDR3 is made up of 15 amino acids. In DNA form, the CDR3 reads TGTGCCAGCAGCCAAGAAGGGACAGGTGGTTACGAGCAGTACTTC. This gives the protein CASSQEGTGGYEQYF.